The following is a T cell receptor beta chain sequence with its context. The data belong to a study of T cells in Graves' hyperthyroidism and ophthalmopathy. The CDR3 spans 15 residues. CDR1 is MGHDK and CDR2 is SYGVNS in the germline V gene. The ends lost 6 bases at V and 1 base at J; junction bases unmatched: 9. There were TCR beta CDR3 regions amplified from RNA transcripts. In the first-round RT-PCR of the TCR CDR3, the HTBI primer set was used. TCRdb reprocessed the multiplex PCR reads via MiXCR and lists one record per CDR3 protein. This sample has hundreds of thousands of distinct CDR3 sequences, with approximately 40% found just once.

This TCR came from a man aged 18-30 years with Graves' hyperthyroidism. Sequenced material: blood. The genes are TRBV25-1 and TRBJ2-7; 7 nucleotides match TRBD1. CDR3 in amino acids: CASSPYRGPSYEQYF. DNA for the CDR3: TGTGCCAGCAGCCCGTACAGGGGCCCTTCCTACGAGCAGTACTTC.